The source of this TCR beta chain is a study of OX40 agonist ivuxolimab in advanced cancers. Overall study results and limits: Researchers report that CD8+ T cells had, on average, more expanded clones than CD4+.

Assay used: immunoSEQ multiplex PCR; TCRdb lists only in-frame clones, some missing. The data hold 45,000 to 60,000 clones, with around 80% observed a single time. Only a few counts were recorded for this clone. Its target is unknown. The material was CD4+ or CD8+ T cells sorted from blood, obtained in a trial of the OX40 agonist ivuxolimab. This TCR was sampled from an adult with an advanced solid tumor such as melanoma, head and neck, liver or kidney cancer.

The CDR3: CASSSTGELFF. The CDR3 bases are TGTGCCAGCAGTTCCACCGGGGAGCTGTTTTTT. V is TRBV9 and J is TRBJ2-2; D is undetermined. CDR1 SGDLS and CDR2 YYNGEE come from the germline V gene. The CDR3 sequence is 11 residues long. Between the trimmed V and J ends, which lost 5 bases and 4 bases, there was a span of 3 bases.